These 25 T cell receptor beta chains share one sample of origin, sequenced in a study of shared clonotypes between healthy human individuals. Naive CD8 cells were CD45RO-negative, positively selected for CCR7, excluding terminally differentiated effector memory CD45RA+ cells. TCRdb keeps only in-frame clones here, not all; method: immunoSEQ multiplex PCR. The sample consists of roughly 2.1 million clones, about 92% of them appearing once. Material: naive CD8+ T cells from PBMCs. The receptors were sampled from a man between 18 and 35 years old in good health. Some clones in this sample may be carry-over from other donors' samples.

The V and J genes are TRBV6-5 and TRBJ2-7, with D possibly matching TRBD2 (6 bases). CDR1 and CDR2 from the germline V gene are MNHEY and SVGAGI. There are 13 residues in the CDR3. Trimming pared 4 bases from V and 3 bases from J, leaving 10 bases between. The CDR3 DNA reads TGTGCCAGCAGTTTACGGGGGTACTACGAGCAGTACTTC. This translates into CASSLRGYYEQYF.

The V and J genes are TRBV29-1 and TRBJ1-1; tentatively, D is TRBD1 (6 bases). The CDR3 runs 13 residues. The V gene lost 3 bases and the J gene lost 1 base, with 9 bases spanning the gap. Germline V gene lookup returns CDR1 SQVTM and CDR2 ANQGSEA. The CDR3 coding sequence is TGCAGCGTTGAGAAACAGGGGAACACTGAAGCTTTCTTT. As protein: CSVEKQGNTEAFF.

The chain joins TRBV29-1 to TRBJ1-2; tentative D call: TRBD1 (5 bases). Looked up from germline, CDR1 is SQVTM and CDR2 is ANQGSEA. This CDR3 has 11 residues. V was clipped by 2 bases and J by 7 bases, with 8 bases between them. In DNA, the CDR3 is TGCAGCGTTGAATCTGGGGGTGGCTACACCTTC. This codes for CSVESGGGYTF.

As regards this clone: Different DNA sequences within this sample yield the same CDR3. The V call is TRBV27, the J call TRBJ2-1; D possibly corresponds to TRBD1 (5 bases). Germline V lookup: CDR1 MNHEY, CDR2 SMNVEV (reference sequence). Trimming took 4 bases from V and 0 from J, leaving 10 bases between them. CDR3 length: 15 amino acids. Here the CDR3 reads CASSYDSSSYNEQFF. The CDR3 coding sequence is TGTGCCAGCAGTTACGACAGTAGCTCCTACAATGAGCAGTTCTTC.

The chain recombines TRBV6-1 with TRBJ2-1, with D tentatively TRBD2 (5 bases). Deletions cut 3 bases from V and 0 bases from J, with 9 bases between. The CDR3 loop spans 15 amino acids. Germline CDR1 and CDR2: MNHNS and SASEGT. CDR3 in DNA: TGTGCCAGCAGTGATCGAGGGAGCTCCTACAATGAGCAGTTCTTC. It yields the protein CASSDRGSSYNEQFF.

The CDR3 sequence: CASSTGAHGYTF. CDR3 bases: TGTGCCAGCAGTACAGGGGCCCATGGCTACACCTTC. The chain combines TRBV27 with TRBJ1-2, with 7 bases identical to TRBD1. This CDR3 is 12 amino acids long. The ends lost 5 bases at V and 6 bases at J; junction bases unmatched: 3. From germline, CDR1 is MNHEY and CDR2 SMNVEV (reference sequence).

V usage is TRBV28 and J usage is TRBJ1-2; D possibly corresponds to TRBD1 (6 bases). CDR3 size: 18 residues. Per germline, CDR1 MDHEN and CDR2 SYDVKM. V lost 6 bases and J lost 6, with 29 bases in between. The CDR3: CASRTGTNESPRLHGYTF. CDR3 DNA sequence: TGTGCCAGCAGGACCGGGACAAACGAATCCCCGCGTCTTCATGGCTACACCTTC.

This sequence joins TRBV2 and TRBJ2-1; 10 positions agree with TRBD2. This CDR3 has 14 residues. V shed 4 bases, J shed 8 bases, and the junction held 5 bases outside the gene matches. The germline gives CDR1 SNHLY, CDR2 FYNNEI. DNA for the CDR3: TGTGCCAGCAGTGGAGGTCTAGCGGGGGATGAGCAGTTCTTC. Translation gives CASSGGLAGDEQFF.

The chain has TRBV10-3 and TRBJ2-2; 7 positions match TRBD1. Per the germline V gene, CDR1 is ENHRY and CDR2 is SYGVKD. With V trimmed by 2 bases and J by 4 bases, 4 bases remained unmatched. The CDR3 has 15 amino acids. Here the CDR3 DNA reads TGTGCCATCAGTGAGAACGGGGACAGCACCGGGGAGCTGTTTTTT. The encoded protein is CAISENGDSTGELFF.

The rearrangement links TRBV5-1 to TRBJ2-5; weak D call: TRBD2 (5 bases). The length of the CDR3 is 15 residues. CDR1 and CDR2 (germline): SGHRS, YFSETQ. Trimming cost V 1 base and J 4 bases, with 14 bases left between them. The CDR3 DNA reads TGCGCCAGCAGCTTGAGGCTAGCCCCCAGAGAGACCCAGTACTTC. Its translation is CASSLRLAPRETQYF.

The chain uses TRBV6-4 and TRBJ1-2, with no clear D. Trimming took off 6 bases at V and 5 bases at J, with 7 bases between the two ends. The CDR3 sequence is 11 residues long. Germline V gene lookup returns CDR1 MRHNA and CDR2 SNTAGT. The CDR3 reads CASRGAYGYTF. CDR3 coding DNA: TGTGCCAGCAGGGGAGCATATGGCTACACCTTC.

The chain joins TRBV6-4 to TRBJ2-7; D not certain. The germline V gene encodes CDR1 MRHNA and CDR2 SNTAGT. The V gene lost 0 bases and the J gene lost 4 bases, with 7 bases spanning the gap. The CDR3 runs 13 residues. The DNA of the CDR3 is TGTGCCAGCAGTGACTCCGTGGGGTACGAGCAGTACTTC. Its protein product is CASSDSVGYEQYF.

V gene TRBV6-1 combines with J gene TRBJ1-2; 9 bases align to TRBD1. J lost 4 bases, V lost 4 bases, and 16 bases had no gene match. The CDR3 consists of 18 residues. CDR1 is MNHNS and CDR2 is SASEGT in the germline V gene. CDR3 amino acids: CASSASGTGYDTSYGYTF. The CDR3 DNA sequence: TGTGCCAGCAGTGCCAGCGGGACAGGGTACGATACTTCCTATGGCTACACCTTC.

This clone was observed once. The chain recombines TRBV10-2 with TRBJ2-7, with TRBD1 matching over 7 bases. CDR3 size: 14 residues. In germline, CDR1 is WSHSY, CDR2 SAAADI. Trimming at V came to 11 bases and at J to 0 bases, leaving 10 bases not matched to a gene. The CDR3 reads CACQDRTYSYEQYF. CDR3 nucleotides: TGCGCCTGTCAGGACAGGACCTACTCCTACGAGCAGTACTTC.

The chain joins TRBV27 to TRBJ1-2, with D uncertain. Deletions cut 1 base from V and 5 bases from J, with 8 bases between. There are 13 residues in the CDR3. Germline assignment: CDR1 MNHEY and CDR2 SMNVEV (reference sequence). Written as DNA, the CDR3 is TGTGCCAGCAGTTTATTAATCGGGTATGGCTACACCTTC. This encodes CASSLLIGYGYTF.

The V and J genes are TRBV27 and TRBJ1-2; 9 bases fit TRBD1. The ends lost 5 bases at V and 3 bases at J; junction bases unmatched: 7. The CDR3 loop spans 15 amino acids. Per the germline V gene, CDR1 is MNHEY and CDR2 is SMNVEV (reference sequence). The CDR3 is CASSTGQGFYYGYTF. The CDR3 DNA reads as TGTGCCAGCAGTACGGGACAGGGATTCTACTATGGCTACACCTTC.

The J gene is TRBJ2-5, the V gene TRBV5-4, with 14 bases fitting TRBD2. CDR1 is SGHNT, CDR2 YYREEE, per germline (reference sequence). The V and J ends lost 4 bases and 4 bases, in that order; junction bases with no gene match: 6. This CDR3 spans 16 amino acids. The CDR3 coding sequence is TGTGCCAGCAGCACTACTGGACTAGCGGGAGGAGAGACCCAGTACTTC. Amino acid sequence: CASSTTGLAGGETQYF.

CDR3 sequence reads: CALNRGEGSNQPQHF. Here the CDR3 DNA reads TGTGCCTTGAACAGGGGTGAGGGAAGCAATCAGCCCCAGCATTTT. The J gene is TRBJ1-5, the V gene TRBV30; 7 bases fit TRBD1. V was pared by 7 bases and J by 1 base, with 10 bases of the junction left unmatched. Germline V gives CDR1 GTSNPN, CDR2 SVGIG (reference sequence). CDR3 length: 15 amino acids.

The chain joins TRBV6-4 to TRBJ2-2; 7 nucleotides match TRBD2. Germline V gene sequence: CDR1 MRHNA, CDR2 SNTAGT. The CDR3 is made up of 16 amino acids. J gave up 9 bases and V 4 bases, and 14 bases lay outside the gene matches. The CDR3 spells CASSADPSLARRELFF. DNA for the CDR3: TGTGCCAGCAGTGCCGACCCCTCACTAGCGCGGAGGGAGCTGTTTTTT.

CDR3 in DNA: TGTGCCAGTACCCCCGGGTCCACTCTTTACAATGAGCAGTTCTTC. It codes for CASTPGSTLYNEQFF. J is TRBJ2-1 and V is TRBV19, with D unresolved. Trimming shortened V by 7 bases and J by 4 bases, and 17 bases separated the two germline ends. CDR3 length: 15 amino acids. Germline V gene lookup returns CDR1 LNHDA and CDR2 SQIVND (reference sequence).

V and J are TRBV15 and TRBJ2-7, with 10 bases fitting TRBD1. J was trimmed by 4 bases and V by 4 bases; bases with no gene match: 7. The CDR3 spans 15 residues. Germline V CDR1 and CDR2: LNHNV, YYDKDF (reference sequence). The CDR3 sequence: CATSTDRGQGYEQYF. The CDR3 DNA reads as TGTGCCACCAGCACCGACAGGGGGCAAGGTTACGAGCAGTACTTC.

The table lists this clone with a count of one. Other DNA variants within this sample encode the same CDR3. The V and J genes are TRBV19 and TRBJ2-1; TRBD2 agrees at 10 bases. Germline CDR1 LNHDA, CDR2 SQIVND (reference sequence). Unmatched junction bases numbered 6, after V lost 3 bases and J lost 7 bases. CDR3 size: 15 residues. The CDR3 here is CASSIGSGRANEQFF. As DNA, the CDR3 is TGTGCCAGTAGTATTGGGAGCGGGAGGGCAAATGAGCAGTTCTTC.

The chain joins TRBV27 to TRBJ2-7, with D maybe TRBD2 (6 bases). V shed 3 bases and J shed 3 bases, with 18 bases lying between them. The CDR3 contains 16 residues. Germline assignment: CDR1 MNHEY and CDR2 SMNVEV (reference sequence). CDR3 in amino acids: CASSFSPRRASYEQYF. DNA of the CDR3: TGTGCCAGCAGTTTCTCTCCCAGGAGGGCTAGCTACGAGCAGTACTTC.

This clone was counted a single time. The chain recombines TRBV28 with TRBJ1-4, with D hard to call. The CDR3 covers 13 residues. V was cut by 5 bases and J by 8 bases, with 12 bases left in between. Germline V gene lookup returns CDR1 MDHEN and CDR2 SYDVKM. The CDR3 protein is CASSPRGWEKLFF. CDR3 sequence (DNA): TGTGCCAGCAGTCCCCGAGGCTGGGAAAAACTGTTTTTT.

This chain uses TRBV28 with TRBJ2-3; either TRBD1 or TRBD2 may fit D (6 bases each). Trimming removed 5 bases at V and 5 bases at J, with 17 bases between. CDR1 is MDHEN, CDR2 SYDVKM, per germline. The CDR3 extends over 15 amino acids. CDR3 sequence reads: CASSGFRGAGDTQYF. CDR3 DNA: TGTGCCAGCAGTGGGTTTAGGGGGGCAGGAGATACGCAGTATTTT.